The entry below gives a single TCR beta chain sequence along with its context. This clonotype is classified as medium-sized (0.01 to 0.1%). The antigen it recognizes is unknown. No base-level quality is on record; no much larger clone is a single base apart. Deletion took 3 bases off V and 0 bases off J, with a span of 9 bases between the germline ends. The germline V gene encodes CDR1 LNHDA and CDR2 SQIVND (reference sequence). Counted from cysteine to phenylalanine, this CDR3 has 14 amino acids. Only CDR3 DNA is held: 42 bases, read in frame from base 1. The data are from a study of circulating CD8 cells and anti-PD-1 response in melanoma (TCRdb year 2020). In terms of the full investigation: Nivolumab was given to patients intravenously at 3 mg/kg every 2 weeks. The melanoma cohort had about 13 patients, seven of whom got anti-PD-1 as first-line therapy, while the other six had previously had targeted therapy or immunotherapy. Patients with complete or partial responses were classified as responders; those with stable or progressive disease (RECIST v1.1) as non-responders. A total of approximately eleven melanoma patients were included in the TCR repertoire analysis, 4 of them responders and 7 non-responders. On on-treatment samples, PD-1 was detected using a biotinylated anti-human IgG4 antibody.

A BD FACSAria II cell sorter was used to sort four subsets, defined by PD-1 and/or TIGIT, from live CD3+CD8+TCRalphabeta+ cells. To characterize relevance to anti-PD-1 therapy response, circulating CD8 T cells were sorted into four subsets based on PD-1 and TIGIT expression. From each sorted CD8 T-cell subset, both TCR alpha and TCR beta chains were sequenced. Peripheral blood was collected at three points: before the first anti-PD-1 injection, after two injections and after four injections. PBMCs were isolated immediately by Ficoll gradient centrifugation. Until use, PBMCs were cryopreserved in liquid nitrogen in RPMI containing around 20% FCS and roughly 10% DMSO. After thawing, PBMCs were stained with a viability dye plus antibodies against CD3, CD8alpha, TCRalphabeta, PD-1 and TIGIT. Total RNA was extracted with the RNeasy Kit, and every sample reached a RIN above 7. Reads for this sample came from a NextSeq 500. TCR libraries were prepared from around 16 ng of total RNA with the QIAseq Immune Repertoire RNA Library Kit, Human TCR Panel. The TCR libraries were sequenced on an Illumina NextSeq using a Mid Output V2 kit and asymmetric 261x41 paired-end reads. Every TCR library was diluted to 4 nM, then pooled, denatured and loaded at roughly 0.97 pM. The study's own analysis went as follows. Processing of the TCR FASTQ files took place in the QIAGEN GeneGlobe Data Analysis Center, and downstream analysis was done in R 3.5.2. To get clonality, Shannon entropy was normalized by the log of the number of unique productive sequences and the result was subtracted from one. Fisher exact tests at 5% FDR, run separately within each subset, picked out TRA or TRB clonotypes whose abundance differed between baseline and M1. Differentially abundant clonotypes were categorized as emerging, expanding, contracting or non-expanding/contracting. Repertoire overlap between patients was measured with Morisita's overlap index. TCRdb took the public reads, trimmed them with fastp at Q25, ran MiXCR for clone calling and kept in-frame beta chains. Records with the same CDR3 protein are collapsed into one entry carrying the most frequent genes and DNA. TCRdb, rather than the study authors, made the V and J calls. Counted in this sample were about 590 distinct CDR3 sequences; approximately 6% of them appeared once. Jointly, the top ten make up about 23% of the sample.

The full study reports these points: Because tumor material could not be accessed, tumor reactivity was instead assessed with peptide assays on expanded sorted subsets. Between subsets, repertoires were largely private, with fewer than 7% of TRB clonotypes shared at M1, and the highest sharing was seen between DPOS and TIGIT. Experiments were generally performed without replicates because of limited material. The published TCR repertoire comparisons used only baseline and M1 samples from a small cohort with few responders. The cohort included both treatment-naive and previously treated patients, and the authors noted that this mix could influence results. The DNEG repertoire was the most diverse; PD-1 and DPOS showed similar, higher clonality, and TIGIT repertoires were the least diverse.

The material was CD8+ T cells from PBMCs, obtained at baseline or after one month of anti-PD-1 therapy (not recorded which). The rearrangement combines TRBV19 with TRBJ2-7; no D gene can be assigned with confidence. The receptor comes from a human donor with melanoma. The sequenced DNA: TGTGCCAGTAGTATGACGCCGGGCTCCTACGAGCAGTACTTC. The encoded protein is CASSMTPGSYEQYF. Reference TRBV19 and TRBJ2-7 proteins supply the regions before and after the CDR3; the full variable domain is: DGGITQSPKYLFRKEGQNVTLSCEQNLNHDAMYWYRQDPGQGLRLIYYSQIVNDFQKGDIAEGYSVSREKKESFPLTVTSAQKNPTAFYLCASSMTPGSYEQYFGPGTRLTVT.